The source of this T cell receptor (beta chain) is a study of blood T cells in healthy people across ages. Study-level results: Diversity estimates from one million T cells were considered underestimates. Researchers said unsorted PBMCs prevented a conclusive naive versus antigen-experienced comparison.

A second PCR, run for about 7 to 11 cycles, used a sample-barcoded 5' primer plus a J-beta primer mix. TCRdb redid the calling of the 5' RACE reads with MiXCR, one entry per CDR3 protein. There are under 2 million distinct CDR3 sequences in the sample; almost 35% occur only once, and about 11% lies in the top ten. Only a few counts were recorded for this clonotype. Its antigen is unidentified. V was pared by 0 bases and J by 3 bases, with 12 bases of the junction left unmatched. The CDR3 covers 19 residues. The germline CDR1 and CDR2 sequences are SNHLY and FYNNEI. Material for sequencing was blood. The V gene is TRBV2, the J gene TRBJ2-3; 10 positions match TRBD2. This receptor was identified in a woman in her thirties in good health. The CDR3 DNA reads as TGTGCCAGCAGTGAAGCGCTTCGAAGGAGCGGGGGGGCAACAGATACGCAGTATTTT. Its protein product is CASSEALRRSGGATDTQYF.